The 31 T cell receptor beta chains presented below share a single source sample, sequenced in a study of blood T cell repertoires in COVID-19. The repertoire was sequenced with immunoSEQ multiplex PCR; TCRdb's copy has only in-frame clones and lacks some. The sample holds more than 95,000 clones, about 94% seen once. Material: peripheral blood. The receptors were gathered from a man aged 45-60 years with COVID-19, enrolled during active disease.

The chain combines TRBV6-6 with TRBJ2-7, with a tentative D call TRBD2 (5 bases). V was trimmed by 6 bases and J by 3 bases, leaving 9 bases between them. Germline V lookup: CDR1 MNHNY, CDR2 SVGAGI (reference sequence). The CDR3 totals 12 residues. The CDR3 DNA sequence: TGTGCCAGCAGCACCACTAGCTACGAGCAGTACTTC. It codes for CASSTTSYEQYF.

The chain joins TRBV6-5 to TRBJ2-1; TRBD1 aligns across 7 bases. The CDR3 spans 15 residues. V was pared by 6 bases and J by 0 bases, with 5 bases of the junction left unmatched. Per the germline V gene, CDR1 is MNHEY and CDR2 is SVGAGI. The CDR3 nucleotides are TGTGCCAGCAGCGACAGGGTCCCCTCCTACAATGAGCAGTTCTTC. Its protein product is CASSDRVPSYNEQFF.

The gene calls are TRBV28 and TRBJ2-1; D might be TRBD2 (7 bases). The CDR3 covers 14 residues. The germline V and J ends were trimmed by 8 bases and 7 bases, with 18 bases remaining between them. Germline lookup yields CDR1 MDHEN and CDR2 SYDVKM. The CDR3 sequence: CASGGAGDLNEQFF. The CDR3 bases are TGTGCCAGCGGGGGGGCAGGGGATTTGAATGAGCAGTTCTTC. Based on the CDR3 plus reference TRBV28 and TRBJ2-1, the full variable domain is DVKVTQSSRYLVKRTGEKVFLECVQDMDHENMFWYRQDPGLGLRLIYFSYDVKMKEKGDIPEGYSVSREKKERFSLILESASTNQTSMYLCASGGAGDLNEQFFGPGTRLTVL.

This clone has a handful of counts. The gene calls are TRBV7-2 and TRBJ1-1; TRBD1 matches 7 bases. J was trimmed by 8 bases and V by 3 bases; bases with no gene match: 9. The CDR3 consists of 14 residues. From germline, CDR1 is SGHTA and CDR2 FQGNSA. Here the CDR3 DNA reads TGTGCCAGCAGCTTGAAACAGGGGTACGGAGAAGCTTTCTTT. Translated, it gives CASSLKQGYGEAFF. Using reference TRBV7-2 and TRBJ1-1 for the parts outside the CDR3, the full variable domain is GAGVSQSPSNKVTEKGKDVELRCDPISGHTALYWYRQSLGQGLEFLIYFQGNSAPDKSGLPSDRFSAERTGGSVSTLTIQRTQQEDSAVYLCASSLKQGYGEAFFGQGTRLTVV.

The CDR3 region is CAWSVRQGYGYTF. The DNA of the CDR3 is TGTGCCTGGAGTGTACGACAGGGCTATGGCTACACCTTC. This sequence joins TRBV30 and TRBJ1-2, with 7 bases identical to TRBD1. V shed 0 bases, J shed 4 bases, and the junction held 2 bases outside the gene matches. In germline, CDR1 is GTSNPN, CDR2 SVGIG (reference sequence). CDR3 size: 13 residues.

As for this clone: Other DNA sequences in this specimen translate into the identical CDR3. The CDR3 spells CASSQTVSGNTIYF. In nucleotides, the CDR3 is TGTGCCAGCAGTCAGACAGTCTCTGGAAACACCATATATTTT. This chain connects TRBV28 to TRBJ1-3; D perhaps matches TRBD1 (5 bases). The CDR3 is 14 residues long. The germline gives CDR1 MDHEN, CDR2 SYDVKM. V lost 5 bases and J lost 0, with 8 bases in between.

The DNA for the CDR3 is TGTGCCAGCAGCGGTACAGGTCCGGATGGCTACACCTTC. This codes for CASSGTGPDGYTF. The chain is built from TRBV11-1 and TRBJ1-2, with a weak D call TRBD1 (5 bases). Per the germline V gene, CDR1 is SGHAT and CDR2 is FQDESV (reference sequence). V dropped 5 bases and J dropped 6 bases, with 13 bases sitting between them. The CDR3 is 13 residues long.

The V gene is TRBV5-4, the J gene TRBJ1-4; 8 bases agree with TRBD1. CDR1 is SGHNT and CDR2 is YYREEE in the germline V gene (reference sequence). With V trimmed by 2 bases and J by 7 bases, 4 bases remained unmatched. This CDR3 is built from 14 residues. As DNA, the CDR3 is TGTGCCAGCAGCTTCCAGGGGGCGAGTGAAAAACTGTTTTTT. This sequence encodes CASSFQGASEKLFF.

The V and J genes are TRBV7-2 and TRBJ2-7; TRBD1 is a possible D gene (5 bases). Trimming removed 4 bases at V and 2 bases at J, with 9 bases between. The CDR3 covers 13 residues. In germline, CDR1 is SGHTA, CDR2 FQGNSA. CDR3 DNA sequence: TGTGCCAGCAGCTCTCAGGGTACCTACGAGCAGTACTTC. It codes for CASSSQGTYEQYF.

This clone was seen once. The gene calls are TRBV5-1 and TRBJ1-3; D unresolved. CDR3 length equals 15 residues. Per germline, CDR1 SGHRS and CDR2 YFSETQ. The V end lost 5 bases, the J end lost 0 bases, and 12 bases lay between the germline ends. CDR3 sequence reads: CASSSSHSSGNTIYF. Here the CDR3 DNA reads TGCGCCAGCAGTTCGAGTCACAGCTCTGGAAACACCATATATTTT. The full variable domain, completed using reference TRBV5-1 and TRBJ1-3, is KAGVTQTPRYLIKTRGQQVTLSCSPISGHRSVSWYQQTPGQGLQFLFEYFSETQRNKGNFPGRFSGRQFSNSRSEMNVSTLELGDSALYLCASSSSHSSGNTIYFGEGSWLTVV.

V usage is TRBV11-1 and J usage is TRBJ2-3; possible D gene TRBD1, 6 bases. The germline gives CDR1 SGHAT, CDR2 FQDESV (reference sequence). The CDR3 has 14 amino acids. The V end was cut by 4 bases, the J end by 6 bases, with 14 bases between. Here the CDR3 reads CASSSGVDADTQYF. CDR3 bases: TGTGCCAGCAGCTCAGGGGTGGACGCCGATACGCAGTATTTT.

The chain joins TRBV5-5 to TRBJ2-1, with 7 bases lining up with TRBD2. The ends lost 2 bases at V and 6 bases at J; junction bases unmatched: 8. The germline V gene has CDR1 SGHKS and CDR2 YYEKEE (reference sequence). The CDR3 has 15 amino acids. This CDR3 is CASSLTSAPSNEQFF. CDR3 nucleotide sequence: TGTGCCAGCAGCTTAACTAGCGCCCCCTCCAATGAGCAGTTCTTC. The variable domain in full, with the rest retrieved from reference TRBV5-5 and TRBJ2-1, is DAGVTQSPTHLIKTRGQQVTLRCSPISGHKSVSWYQQVLGQGPQFIFQYYEKEERGRGNFPDRFSARQFPNYSSELNVNALLLGDSALYLCASSLTSAPSNEQFFGPGTRLTVL.

This sequence joins TRBV18 and TRBJ1-2; TRBD1 matches 10 bases. Germline CDR1 is KGHSH and CDR2 is LQKENI. Trimming removed 3 bases from V and 4 bases from J; junction bases left unmatched: 5. This CDR3 is 15 amino acids long. The CDR3 protein is CASSPRQGASYGYTF. DNA for the CDR3: TGTGCCAGCTCACCGAGACAGGGGGCTAGCTATGGCTACACCTTC. Based on the CDR3 plus reference TRBV18 and TRBJ1-2, the full variable domain is NAGVMQNPRHLVRRRGQEARLRCSPMKGHSHVYWYRQLPEEGLKFMVYLQKENIIDESGMPKERFSAEFPKEGPSILRIQQVVRGDSAAYFCASSPRQGASYGYTFGSGTRLTVV.

This clone was counted once. The chain uses TRBV6-5 and TRBJ1-2, with 10 bases fitting TRBD1. The CDR3 consists of 13 residues. The trim removed 6 bases at V and 6 bases at J, leaving 4 bases unmatched. CDR1 is MNHEY and CDR2 is SVGAGI in the germline V gene. The chain's CDR3 is CASRRTGGDGYTF. In DNA, the CDR3 is TGTGCCAGCAGGCGGACAGGGGGTGATGGCTACACCTTC.

J is TRBJ2-7 and V is TRBV28; possibly TRBD2 for D (5 bases). The CDR3 length is 15 residues. Trimming cost V 6 bases and J 2 bases, with 17 bases left between them. Germline values: CDR1 MDHEN, CDR2 SYDVKM. The CDR3 spells CASSPEGLTPYEQYF. The CDR3 nucleotides are TGTGCCAGCAGCCCCGAAGGACTGACCCCCTACGAGCAGTACTTC.

The CDR3 reads CASSADRGYGYTF. The CDR3 nucleotides read TGTGCCAGCAGTGCAGACAGGGGCTATGGCTACACCTTC. This sequence joins TRBV12-3 or TRBV12-4 and TRBJ1-2; 8 bases are a match to TRBD1. CDR3 length: 13 amino acids. V lost 5 bases and J lost 4; bases outside the gene matches: 3.

V and J are TRBV3-1 (or the pseudogene TRBV3-2) and TRBJ2-3; TRBD2 agrees at 12 bases. The CDR3 totals 17 residues. Trimming removed 3 bases from V and 3 bases from J; junction bases left unmatched: 7. The germline CDR1 and CDR2 sequences are LGHDT and YNNKEL (reference sequence). In DNA, the CDR3 is TGTGCCAGCAGCCAGGAAAAGGGGACTAGCGGGACAGATACGCAGTATTTT. Translated: CASSQEKGTSGTDTQYF.

On this clone itself: Within the sample, other DNA sequences also encode this same CDR3. The CDR3 coding sequence is TGCGCCAGCAGCTCGGGACTAGCGGGAGGAGATGAGCAGTTCTTC. It is translated as CASSSGLAGGDEQFF. This rearrangement joins TRBV5-1 to TRBJ2-1, with 15 bases lining up with TRBD2. Per the germline V gene, CDR1 is SGHRS and CDR2 is YFSETQ. The CDR3 is made up of 15 amino acids. Trimming at V came to 3 bases and at J to 8 bases, leaving 3 bases not matched to a gene. Together with reference TRBV5-1 and TRBJ2-1, the CDR3 gives the full variable domain: KAGVTQTPRYLIKTRGQQVTLSCSPISGHRSVSWYQQTPGQGLQFLFEYFSETQRNKGNFPGRFSGRQFSNSRSEMNVSTLELGDSALYLCASSSGLAGGDEQFFGPGTRLTVL.

This chain uses TRBV18 with TRBJ1-2; 7 bases agree with TRBD1. The CDR3 sequence is 15 residues long. Germline V gene data show CDR1 as KGHSH and CDR2 as LQKENI. V was pared by 3 bases and J by 4 bases, with 8 bases of the junction left unmatched. CDR3 nucleotide sequence: TGTGCCAGCTCACCCGATGACAGGGTTGGCTATGGCTACACCTTC. It translates to CASSPDDRVGYGYTF.

The chain couples TRBV10-3 to TRBJ2-3; D might be TRBD2 (6 bases). From germline, CDR1 is ENHRY and CDR2 SYGVKD. This CDR3 comprises 15 residues. The V end was cut by 2 bases, the J end by 4 bases, with 13 bases between. CDR3: CAISEGIRESDTQYF. The CDR3 DNA reads as TGTGCCATCAGTGAGGGAATCCGGGAGTCAGATACGCAGTATTTT.

The CDR3 is CASSFGMNTEAFF. CDR3 bases: TGTGCCAGCAGTTTCGGGATGAACACTGAAGCTTTCTTT. The V and J genes are TRBV27 and TRBJ1-1; D gene ambiguous. CDR3 length equals 13 residues. Trimming took 3 bases from V and 0 from J, leaving 5 bases between them. Germline V gene lookup returns CDR1 MNHEY and CDR2 SMNVEV (reference sequence).

The chain uses TRBV10-1 and TRBJ2-7; D perhaps matches TRBD1 (5 bases). The germline V gene has CDR1 WNHNN and CDR2 SYGVQD (reference sequence). CDR3 length equals 16 residues. V was cut by 2 bases and J by 0 bases, with 14 bases left in between. CDR3 residues: CASSENGQHLSYEQYF. DNA of the CDR3: TGCGCCAGCAGTGAGAACGGACAACACCTCTCCTACGAGCAGTACTTC.

The chain combines TRBV11-2 with TRBJ2-5; TRBD2 matches at 8 bases. Germline V CDR1 and CDR2: SGHAT, FQNNGV. Trimming at V came to 6 bases and at J to 6 bases, leaving 12 bases not matched to a gene. This CDR3 is 15 amino acids long. Written as DNA, the CDR3 is TGTGCCAGCAGTCGGGGCGGGAGGACCCCGAAGACCCAGTACTTC. It encodes CASSRGGRTPKTQYF.

The rearrangement joins TRBV19 to TRBJ2-1; no firm D call. Trimming took 5 bases from V and 2 from J, leaving 10 bases between them. In germline, CDR1 is LNHDA, CDR2 SQIVND (reference sequence). CDR3 length: 14 residues. CDR3 DNA: TGTGCCAGTAGTCCGGGTTCGACCTACAATGAGCAGTTCTTC. This codes for CASSPGSTYNEQFF.

The chain joins TRBV19 to TRBJ1-5; 10 bases are shared with TRBD1. Germline V CDR1 and CDR2: LNHDA, SQIVND (reference sequence). There are 15 residues in the CDR3. J lost 2 bases, V lost 4 bases, and 2 bases had no gene match. The CDR3 nucleotides are TGTGCCAGTAGTACGGGGACAGGGGGCAATCAGCCCCAGCATTTT. Translating it yields CASSTGTGGNQPQHF.

The genes are TRBV19 and TRBJ1-5; no definite D call. The CDR3 contains 13 residues. Germline V gene sequence: CDR1 LNHDA, CDR2 SQIVND (reference sequence). Trimming removed 6 bases from V and 3 bases from J, with 9 bases in between. CDR3 loop: CASSSVTNQPQHF. The DNA of the CDR3 is TGTGCCAGTAGCAGCGTAACCAATCAGCCCCAGCATTTT.

This sequence joins TRBV5-1 and TRBJ2-3; TRBD2 is a possible D gene (5 bases). Germline values: CDR1 SGHRS, CDR2 YFSETQ. Between the trimmed V and J ends, which lost 1 base and 0 bases, there was a span of 12 bases. There are 16 residues in the CDR3. CDR3 region: CASSLSGVPSTDTQYF. The CDR3 DNA is TGCGCCAGCAGCTTGTCCGGGGTTCCCAGCACAGATACGCAGTATTTT.

V is TRBV7-9 and J is TRBJ2-1, with TRBD1 matching over 8 bases. In germline, CDR1 is SEHNR, CDR2 FQNEAQ (reference sequence). The CDR3 totals 12 residues. V lost 4 bases to trimming and J lost 14 bases; unmatched junction nucleotides: 7. The CDR3: CASSSTDRVKFF. CDR3 DNA: TGTGCCAGCAGCTCCACGGACAGGGTTAAGTTCTTC.

The CDR3 region is CSVEDLPSGRGDTQYF. The CDR3 DNA sequence: TGCAGCGTTGAAGATCTTCCTAGCGGGAGGGGAGATACGCAGTATTTT. The J gene is TRBJ2-3, the V gene TRBV29-1; TRBD2 agrees at 12 bases. J lost 5 bases, V lost 0 bases, and 6 bases had no gene match. This CDR3 has 16 amino acids. Germline CDR1 and CDR2: SQVTM and ANQGSEA.

V gene TRBV19 combines with J gene TRBJ2-2, with 10 bases lining up with TRBD2. CDR3 length: 17 amino acids. Trimming cost V 1 base and J 4 bases; bases outside gene matches: 6. The germline V gene encodes CDR1 LNHDA and CDR2 SQIVND (reference sequence). The CDR3 region is CASSIGAGGPGTGELFF. DNA for the CDR3: TGTGCCAGTAGTATAGGAGCGGGAGGGCCGGGCACCGGGGAGCTGTTTTTT.

The chain links TRBV5-1 to TRBJ2-1; D remains unclear. V lost 0 bases and J 7 bases, leaving 11 bases between the germline ends. CDR1 is SGHRS, CDR2 YFSETQ, per germline. The CDR3 extends over 14 amino acids. CDR3 coding DNA: TGCGCCAGCAGCTTGGAATCCCTCCGGAATGAGCAGTTCTTC. It is translated as CASSLESLRNEQFF. Supplemented by reference TRBV5-1 and TRBJ2-1, the full variable domain reads KAGVTQTPRYLIKTRGQQVTLSCSPISGHRSVSWYQQTPGQGLQFLFEYFSETQRNKGNFPGRFSGRQFSNSRSEMNVSTLELGDSALYLCASSLESLRNEQFFGPGTRLTVL.